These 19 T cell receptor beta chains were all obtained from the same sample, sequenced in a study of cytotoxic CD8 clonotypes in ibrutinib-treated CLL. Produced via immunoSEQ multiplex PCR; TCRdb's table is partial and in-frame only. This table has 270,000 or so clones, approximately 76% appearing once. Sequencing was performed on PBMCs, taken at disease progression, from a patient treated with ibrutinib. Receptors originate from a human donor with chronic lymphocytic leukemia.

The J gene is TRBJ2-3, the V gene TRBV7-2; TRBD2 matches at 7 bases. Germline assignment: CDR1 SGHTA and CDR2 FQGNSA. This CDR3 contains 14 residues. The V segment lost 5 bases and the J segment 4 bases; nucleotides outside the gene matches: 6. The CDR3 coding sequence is TGTGCCAGCAGCCGGAGCGGGGCGGCAGATACGCAGTATTTT. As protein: CASSRSGAADTQYF.

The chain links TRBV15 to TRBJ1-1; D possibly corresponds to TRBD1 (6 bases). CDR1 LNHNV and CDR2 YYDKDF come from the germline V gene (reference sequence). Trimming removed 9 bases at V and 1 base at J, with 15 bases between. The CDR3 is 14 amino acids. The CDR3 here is CATTAGTKNTEAFF. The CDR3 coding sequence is TGTGCCACAACAGCCGGGACAAAGAACACTGAAGCTTTCTTT.

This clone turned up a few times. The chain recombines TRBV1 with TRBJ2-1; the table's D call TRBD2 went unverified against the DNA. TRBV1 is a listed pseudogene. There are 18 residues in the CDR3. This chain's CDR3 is CTSSQKLYGTSGRNEQFF. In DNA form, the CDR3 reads TGCACCAGCAGCCAAAAACTGTATGGGACTAGCGGGAGAAATGAGCAGTTCTTC.

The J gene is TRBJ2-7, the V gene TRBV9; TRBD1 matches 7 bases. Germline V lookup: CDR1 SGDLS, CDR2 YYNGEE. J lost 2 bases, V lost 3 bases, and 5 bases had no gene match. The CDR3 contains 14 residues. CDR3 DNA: TGTGCCAGCAGCGAGAGGGGGACAGCCTACGAGCAGTACTTC. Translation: CASSERGTAYEQYF.

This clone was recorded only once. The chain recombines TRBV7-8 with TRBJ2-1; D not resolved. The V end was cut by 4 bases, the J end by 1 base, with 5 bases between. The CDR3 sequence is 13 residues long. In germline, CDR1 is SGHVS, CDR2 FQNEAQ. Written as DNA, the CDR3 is TGTGCCAGCAGCTCGACTTCCTACAATGAGCAGTTCTTC. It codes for CASSSTSYNEQFF.

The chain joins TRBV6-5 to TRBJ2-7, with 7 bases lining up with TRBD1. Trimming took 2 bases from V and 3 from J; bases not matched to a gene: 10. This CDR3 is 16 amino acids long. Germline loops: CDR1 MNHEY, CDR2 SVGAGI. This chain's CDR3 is CASSYQVTGSLYEQYF. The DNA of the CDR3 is TGTGCCAGCAGTTACCAAGTGACAGGGAGCCTCTACGAGCAGTACTTC.

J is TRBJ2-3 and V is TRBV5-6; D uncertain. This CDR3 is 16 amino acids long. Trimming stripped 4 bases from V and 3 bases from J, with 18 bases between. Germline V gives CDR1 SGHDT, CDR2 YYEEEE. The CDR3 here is CASSLKAAHITDTQYF. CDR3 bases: TGTGCCAGCAGCCTGAAGGCGGCCCATATTACAGATACGCAGTATTTT.

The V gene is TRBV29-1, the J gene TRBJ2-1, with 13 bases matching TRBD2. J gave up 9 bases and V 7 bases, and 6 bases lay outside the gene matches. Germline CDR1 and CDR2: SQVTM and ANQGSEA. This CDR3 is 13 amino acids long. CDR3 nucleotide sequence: TGCAGCGCCCACCGGACTAGCGGGAGTGAGCAGTTCTTC. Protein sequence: CSAHRTSGSEQFF.

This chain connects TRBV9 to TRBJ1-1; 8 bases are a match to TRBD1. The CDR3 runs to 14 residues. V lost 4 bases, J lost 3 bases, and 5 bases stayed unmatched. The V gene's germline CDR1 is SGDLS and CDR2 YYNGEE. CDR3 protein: CASSRTGSYTEAFF. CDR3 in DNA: TGTGCCAGCAGCAGGACAGGGTCGTACACTGAAGCTTTCTTT.

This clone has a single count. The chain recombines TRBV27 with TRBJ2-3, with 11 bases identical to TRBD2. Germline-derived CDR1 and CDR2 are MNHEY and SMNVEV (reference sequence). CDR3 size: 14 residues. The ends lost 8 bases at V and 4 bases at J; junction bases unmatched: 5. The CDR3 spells CASSALAGADTQYF. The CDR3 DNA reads TGTGCCAGCTCTGCACTAGCGGGAGCAGATACGCAGTATTTT.

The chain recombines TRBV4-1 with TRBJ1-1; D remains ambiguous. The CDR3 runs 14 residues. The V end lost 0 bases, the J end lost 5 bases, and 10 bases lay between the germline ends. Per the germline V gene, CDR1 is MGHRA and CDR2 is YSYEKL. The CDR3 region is CASSQEVAWTEAFF. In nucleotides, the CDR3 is TGCGCCAGCAGCCAAGAGGTTGCGTGGACTGAAGCTTTCTTT.

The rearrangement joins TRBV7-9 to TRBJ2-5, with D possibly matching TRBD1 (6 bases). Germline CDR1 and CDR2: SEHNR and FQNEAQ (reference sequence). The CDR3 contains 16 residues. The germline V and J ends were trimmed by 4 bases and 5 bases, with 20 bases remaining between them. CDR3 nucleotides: TGTGCCAGCAGCTACGACAGGAACCTCCTCGGGGAGACCCAGTACTTC. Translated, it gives CASSYDRNLLGETQYF.

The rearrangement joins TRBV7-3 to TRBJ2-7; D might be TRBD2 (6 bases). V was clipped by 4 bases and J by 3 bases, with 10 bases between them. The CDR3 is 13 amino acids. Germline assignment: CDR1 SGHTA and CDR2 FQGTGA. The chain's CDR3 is CASSSGAGYEQYF. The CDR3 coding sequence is TGTGCCAGCAGCTCAGGAGCGGGCTACGAGCAGTACTTC.

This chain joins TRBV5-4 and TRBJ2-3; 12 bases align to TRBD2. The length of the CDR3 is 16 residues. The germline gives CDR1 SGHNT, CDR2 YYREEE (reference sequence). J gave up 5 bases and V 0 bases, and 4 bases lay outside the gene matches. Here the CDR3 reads CASSLGLAGAGDTQYF. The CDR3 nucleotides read TGTGCCAGCAGCTTGGGACTAGCGGGGGCGGGAGATACGCAGTATTTT.

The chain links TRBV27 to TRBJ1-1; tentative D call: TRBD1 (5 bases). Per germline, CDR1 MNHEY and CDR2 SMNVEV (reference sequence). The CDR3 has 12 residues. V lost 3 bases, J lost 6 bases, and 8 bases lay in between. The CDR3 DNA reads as TGTGCCAGCAGTTTTAGGGGAGCTGAAGCTTTCTTT. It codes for CASSFRGAEAFF.

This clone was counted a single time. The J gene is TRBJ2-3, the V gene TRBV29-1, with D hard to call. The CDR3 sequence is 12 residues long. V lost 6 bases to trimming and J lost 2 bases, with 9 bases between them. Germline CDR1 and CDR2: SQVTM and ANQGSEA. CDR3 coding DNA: TGCAGCGTCGCCCTTAACACAGATACGCAGTATTTT. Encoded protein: CSVALNTDTQYF.

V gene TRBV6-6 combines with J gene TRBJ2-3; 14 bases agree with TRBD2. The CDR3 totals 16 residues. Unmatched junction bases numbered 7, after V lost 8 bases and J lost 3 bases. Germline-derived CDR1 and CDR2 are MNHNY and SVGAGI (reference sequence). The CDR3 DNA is TGTGCCAGCGCGAAGGGACTAGCGGGAGTGACAGATACGCAGTATTTT. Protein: CASAKGLAGVTDTQYF.

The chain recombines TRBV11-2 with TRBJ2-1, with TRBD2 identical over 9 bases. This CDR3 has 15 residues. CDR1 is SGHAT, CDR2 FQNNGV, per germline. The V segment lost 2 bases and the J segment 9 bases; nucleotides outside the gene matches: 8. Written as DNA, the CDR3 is TGTGCCAGCAGCTTATCCCCTAGCGGGGTTTCTGAGCAGTTCTTC. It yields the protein CASSLSPSGVSEQFF.

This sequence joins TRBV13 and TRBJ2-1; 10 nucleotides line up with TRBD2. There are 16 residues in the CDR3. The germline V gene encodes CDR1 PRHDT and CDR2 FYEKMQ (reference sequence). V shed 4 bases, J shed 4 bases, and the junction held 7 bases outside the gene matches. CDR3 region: CASSSRTSGVYNEQFF. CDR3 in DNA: TGTGCCAGCAGCTCTCGAACTAGCGGGGTGTACAATGAGCAGTTCTTC.